A selection of T cell receptor beta chains follows, all from one sample in a study of blood T cells in healthy people across ages. TCRdb re-called the 5' RACE reads through MiXCR, storing one row per CDR3 protein. The table includes around 650,000 distinct CDR3 sequences, around two fifths detected once. Material: blood. The source of these receptors is a man at least 80 years old in good health. Both conserved end residues are part of each CDR3. A D gene is named only where the DNA matches it firmly. The size entry is marked missing in some rows and otherwise reads once, few, many or a size class.

clone_size j_call d_call v_call cdr3_nt cdr3_aa
. TRBJ2-7 . TRBV12-3/TRBV12-4 TGTGCCAGCAGTTTAGCGGGGGTCTACAATGAGCAGTACTTC CASSLAGVYNEQYF
once TRBJ2-1 . TRBV20-1 TGCAGCGCTAACTATGAGCAGTTCTTC CSANYEQFF
. TRBJ2-5 TRBD2 TRBV6-1 TGTGCCAGCCCACTAGCGGGAGAGACCCAGTACTTC CASPLAGETQYF
few TRBJ2-5 . TRBV7-2 TGTGCCAGCAGCGTTAGCCGGGGGGAGACCCAGTACTTC CASSVSRGETQYF
. TRBJ2-5 . TRBV18 TGTGCCAGCTCACCCAACCGGGGAAGTCAAGAGACCCAGTACTTC CASSPNRGSQETQYF
few TRBJ2-1 . TRBV27 TGTGCCAGCAGTCCACCGGGACTCATAAACCCCTACAATGAGCAGTTCTTC CASSPPGLINPYNEQFF
few TRBJ2-7 TRBD2 TRBV3-1 TGTGCCAGCAGCCAAGATCCGACACGGGCTAGCGGAACCTACGAGCAGTACTTC CASSQDPTRASGTYEQYF
. TRBJ2-2 . TRBV6-2/TRBV6-3 TGTGCCAGCAGACTCACCGGGACCAACACCGGGGAGCTGTTTTTT CASRLTGTNTGELFF
few TRBJ2-2 . TRBV7-2 TGTGCCAGCAGCTTAGCGGCGAACACCGGGGAGCTGTTTTTT CASSLAANTGELFF
many TRBJ2-7 TRBD2 TRBV27 TGTGCCAGCAGTTTAAGCGGGACTACCTACGAGCAGTACTTC CASSLSGTTYEQYF
. TRBJ2-2 TRBD1 TRBV29-1 TGCAGCGTTGAAATAGGTCAGGGGGCCGGGGAGCTGTTTTTT CSVEIGQGAGELFF
few TRBJ2-5 . TRBV20-1 TGCAGTGCTAGAGTCCCGGGAGAAAGGGAGACCCAGTACTTC CSARVPGERETQYF
many TRBJ2-7 TRBD1 TRBV13 TGTGCCAGCAGCCCCTCGGGACAGGGTATCTACGAGCAGTACTTC CASSPSGQGIYEQYF
once TRBJ2-6 . TRBV3-1 TGTGCCAGCAGCCAGAGGGACGACAGCTCTGGGGCCAACGTCCTGACTTTC CASSQRDDSSGANVLTF
. TRBJ1-4 . TRBV27 TGTGCCAGCAGTCCAACATGGACAGTCATTAATGAAAAACTGTTTTTT CASSPTWTVINEKLFF
. TRBJ2-7 . TRBV6-6 TGTGCCAGCAGTTTCGGGGGCGCGTACGAGCAGTACTTC CASSFGGAYEQYF
many TRBJ1-4 . TRBV6-5 TGTGCCAGCAGGCCGGACAGCTGGAATGAAAAACTGTTTTTT CASRPDSWNEKLFF
. TRBJ1-2 . TRBV20-1 TGCAGTGCTAGAGGCATCGCAGGGATTGGTGGCTACACCTTC CSARGIAGIGGYTF
. TRBJ1-2 . TRBV29-1 TGCAGCGTTGGAGCCCATAACTATGGCTACACCTTC CSVGAHNYGYTF
few TRBJ2-3 TRBD2 TRBV4-3 TGCGCCAGCAGTCGCTGGACTAGCGAACCAGATACGCAGTATTTT CASSRWTSEPDTQYF
few TRBJ1-2 . TRBV14 TGTGCCAGCAGCCAAGATTTCCTTGACCACTATGGCTACACCTTC CASSQDFLDHYGYTF
many TRBJ2-7 TRBD2 TRBV29-1 TGCAGCGTTTCTTGGGGAGGGAGCTCCTACGAGCAGTACTTC CSVSWGGSSYEQYF
. TRBJ2-1 . TRBV5-6 TGTGCCAGCAGCCCACCACAAGACGAGCAGTTCTTC CASSPPQDEQFF
few TRBJ2-3 . TRBV5-6 TGTGCCAGCAGCGTGAGGGGACCTCAGGCAGATACGCAGTATTTT CASSVRGPQADTQYF
. TRBJ1-1 . TRBV7-2 TGTGCCAGCAGCTTAGGACTAGTCTCCCCTGAAGCTTTCTTT CASSLGLVSPEAFF
. TRBJ2-3 . TRBV27 TGTGCCAGCAGTTTATCCCGTCGGGGCACAGATACGCAGTATTTT CASSLSRRGTDTQYF
once TRBJ2-7 TRBD2 TRBV6-2/TRBV6-3 TGTGCCAGCAGGCCAGCGGGAGGCTCCTACAATGAGCAGTACTTC CASRPAGGSYNEQYF
few TRBJ2-1 TRBD2 TRBV29-1 TGCAGCGCCTTAGGGACTAGCGTCGAGCAGTTCTTC CSALGTSVEQFF
many TRBJ1-2 . TRBV29-1 TGCAGCGTTGAAGCCGCAGACGATAACTATGGCTACACCTTC CSVEAADDNYGYTF
. TRBJ2-3 . TRBV20-1 TGCAGTGCTAGAAGGTCAGACAAGCTGGGGACGCAGTATTTT CSARRSDKLGTQYF
few TRBJ2-7 TRBD1 TRBV20-1 TGCAGTGTTACCCCCCCGGGACAGCGAATGTACGAGCAGTACTTC CSVTPPGQRMYEQYF
. TRBJ2-5 . TRBV3-1 TGTGCCAGCAGCCAAGGGGGACTCGACCAGTACTTC CASSQGGLDQYF
. TRBJ2-7 TRBD1 TRBV6-5 TGTGCCAGCAGTTACGCTAGGCAGGGGGCCTACGAGCAGTACTTC CASSYARQGAYEQYF
few TRBJ2-1 TRBD2 TRBV7-9 TGTGCCAGCAGCCTGGGACTAGCGGGAGAAGAGCAGTTCTTC CASSLGLAGEEQFF
few TRBJ2-7 . TRBV6-1 TGTGCCAGCAGTGAAGACGGGACCGTCCTCGACGAGCAGTACTTC CASSEDGTVLDEQYF
many TRBJ2-5 . TRBV11-2 TGTGCCAGCAGCCCGACGTACCAAGAGACCCAGTACTTC CASSPTYQETQYF
. TRBJ1-1 . TRBV14 TGTGCCAGCACGGAACTCTGGGGGGCTCAAAAGCAGAACACTGAAGCTTTCTTT CASTELWGAQKQNTEAFF
few TRBJ1-1 . TRBV6-6 TGTGCCAGCATTCAAACCGGATTCAGGACCCTTGAAGCTTTCTTT CASIQTGFRTLEAFF
. TRBJ2-1 . TRBV6-2/TRBV6-3 TGTGCCAGCAGTTCTCAGGGAAGAGGTGAGCAGTTCTTC CASSSQGRGEQFF
. TRBJ2-1 TRBD2 TRBV2 TGTGCCAGCAGTGAAGATAGCGGGGAGATATACAATGAGCAGTTCTTC CASSEDSGEIYNEQFF
. TRBJ2-5 TRBD1 TRBV7-2 TGTGCCAGCAGCCGGACAGGGGCCCAAGAGACCCAGTACTTC CASSRTGAQETQYF
. TRBJ2-5 . TRBV6-2/TRBV6-3 TGTGCCAGCAGACCACCCAGAGGGGAGACCCAGTACTTC CASRPPRGETQYF
. TRBJ2-5 . TRBV18 TGTGCCAGCTCACCACCGGAGACTAGGCTCGGGGGGACCCAGTACTTC CASSPPETRLGGTQYF
many TRBJ1-2 . TRBV29-1 TGCAGCGTGCAGGATGGCTATGGCTACACCTTC CSVQDGYGYTF
once TRBJ2-3 . TRBV3-1 TGTGCCAGCAGCCAACGTGTGGGTACGCAGTATTTT CASSQRVGTQYF
few TRBJ2-3 TRBD1 TRBV6-1 TGTGCCAGCAATCTTCGACAGGGGGCAGATACGCAGTATTTT CASNLRQGADTQYF
few TRBJ1-3 . TRBV6-1 TGTGCCAGCAGTGAAACCCAAGGAGTGTCTGGAAACACCATATATTTT CASSETQGVSGNTIYF
. TRBJ2-5 . TRBV6-2/TRBV6-3 TGTGCCAGCAGTTACTCGATCGGCGAGACCCAGTACTTC CASSYSIGETQYF
. TRBJ1-5 . TRBV20-1 TGCAGTGCTTTTTTCCTAGGACAGACTAACAATCAGCCCCAGCATTTT CSAFFLGQTNNQPQHF
few TRBJ2-7 . TRBV5-6 TGTGCCAGCAGCTTGTTACCGGGGGATAGCTCCTACGAGCAGTACTTC CASSLLPGDSSYEQYF
. TRBJ2-7 . TRBV19 TGTGCCAGTAGTATAGTTTCCAGCGGTTACGAGCAGTACTTC CASSIVSSGYEQYF
. TRBJ2-5 . TRBV3-1 TGTGCCAGCAGCCAAGACCTGACTAGCCAAGAGACCCAGTACTTC CASSQDLTSQETQYF
few TRBJ1-2 . TRBV7-2 TGTGCCAGCAGCTTAGGGGCAGGGTTTGGCTACACCTTC CASSLGAGFGYTF
. TRBJ2-3 TRBD2 TRBV6-1 TGTGCCAGCACCCGAACCGGGACTAGTGGAGCAGATACGCAGTATTTT CASTRTGTSGADTQYF
. TRBJ2-6 . TRBV27 TGTGCCAGCAGTCTCGCTCCGAGGAGTGCCTCTGGGGCCAACGTCCTGACTTTC CASSLAPRSASGANVLTF
few TRBJ2-5 TRBD2 TRBV19 TGTGCCAGTAGTATCCCGGGAGGAGAGACCCAGTACTTC CASSIPGGETQYF
. TRBJ2-7 . TRBV20-1 TGCAGTGCTAGCAGGGACAACTACGAGCAGTACTTC CSASRDNYEQYF